Listed here is a single TCR beta chain. Its specificity is unknown. Only CD45RO-negative cells positively selected for CCR7 counted as naive CD8 cells, so terminally differentiated effector memory CD45RA+ cells were excluded. Every donor was a Caucasian adult from Nashville, Tennessee. The CDR3 extends over 19 amino acids. The junction had 11 bases not matched to a gene; V was cut back by 3 bases and J by 0 bases. Germline V CDR1 and CDR2: MDHEN, SYDVKM. Each cell subset's genomic DNA was divided evenly among several immunoSEQ plates. Sequencing used immunoSEQ multiplex PCR; TCRdb keeps in-frame clones, though not all of them. The sample contains about 2,200,000 clones, about 93% of which appear only once. The data belong to a study of shared clonotypes between healthy human individuals. The study's findings and limits: What limited the represented genetic and exposure-history diversity was the small number of donors. Clonotypes not shared had lower generation probabilities than those common to all four donors.

The rearrangement links TRBV28 to TRBJ2-2; 9 bases are a match to TRBD1. The material sequenced was naive CD8+ T cells from PBMCs. This TCR came from a man between 18 and 29 years old in good health. Some clones in this sample may be carry-over from other donors' samples. The CDR3 region has the DNA TGTGCCAGCAGTTTTCCCGGACAGGGGCCCATTGCGAACACCGGGGAGCTGTTTTTT. It translates to CASSFPGQGPIANTGELFF.